The 3 T cell receptor beta chains presented below share a single source sample, sequenced in a study of shared clonotypes between healthy human individuals. Produced via immunoSEQ multiplex PCR; TCRdb's table is partial and in-frame only. The table lists more than 400,000 clones, 90% to 96% of them singletons, with 0.06% in the top ten. Input material: naive CD4+ T cells sorted from blood. Documented subset: CD45RA+ positively selected. Every receptor here comes from a young woman in good health.

A single count supports this clone. The chain carries TRBV13 and TRBJ1-2; no reliable D call. The CDR3 has 14 residues. Germline V CDR1 and CDR2: PRHDT, FYEKMQ (reference sequence). The V gene lost 4 bases and the J gene lost 5 bases, with 14 bases spanning the gap. CDR3 nucleotides: TGTGCCAGCAGCTATAGCCGGAAGGAATATGGCTACACCTTC. This translates into CASSYSRKEYGYTF. The whole variable domain, filled in from reference TRBV13 and TRBJ1-2, reads AAGVIQSPRHLIKEKRETATLKCYPIPRHDTVYWYQQGPGQDPQFLISFYEKMQSDKGSIPDRFSAQQFSDYHSELNMSSLELGDSALYFCASSYSRKEYGYTFGSGTRLTVV.

In its sample, this clone was seen once. The chain couples TRBV29-1 to TRBJ2-5; TRBD1 might be the D (6 bases). Germline lookup yields CDR1 SQVTM and CDR2 ANQGSEA. Trimming left V 7 bases short and J 1 base short, with 13 bases between. The CDR3 is 13 amino acids. This CDR3 reads CSGTRQAQETQYF. The CDR3 DNA follows: TGCAGCGGAACTAGACAGGCCCAAGAGACCCAGTACTTC. The full variable domain, with the rest looked up from reference TRBV29-1 and TRBJ2-5, is SAVISQKPSRDICQRGTSLTIQCQVDSQVTMMFWYRQQPGQSLTLIATANQGSEATYESGFVIDKFPISRPNLTFSTLTVSNMSPEDSSIYLCSGTRQAQETQYFGPGTRLLVL.

J is TRBJ2-7 and V is TRBV6-1; 7 bases agree with TRBD1. The germline V gene encodes CDR1 MNHNS and CDR2 SASEGT. There are 14 residues in the CDR3. The V gene end was trimmed by 7 bases and the J gene end by 1 base; junction bases not matched to a gene: 7. In nucleotides, the CDR3 is TGTGCCAGCAAGGGGGCTAGCCCATCCTACGAGCAGTACTTC. It codes for CASKGASPSYEQYF.